This T cell receptor beta chain was captured by sequencing in a study of T cells in Graves' hyperthyroidism and ophthalmopathy. Trimming removed 1 base from V and 4 bases from J, with 14 bases in between. Germline V gives CDR1 SGHVS, CDR2 FNYEAQ. The CDR3 has 16 amino acids. Amplification of TCR beta CDR3 regions was performed using RNA transcripts as template. HTBI primers were used for first-round RT-PCR of the TCR CDR3. MiXCR, applied by TCRdb to the multiplex PCR reads, yields one record per CDR3 protein. The sample records 400,000 to 550,000 distinct CDR3 sequences, roughly an eighth being singletons. This clonotype was recorded many times.

The sequence was obtained from a woman aged 18-29 years with Graves' hyperthyroidism. This chain connects TRBV7-6 to TRBJ1-3; D ambiguous. The specimen was blood. CDR3 region: CASSLEPGERGNTIYF. CDR3 sequence (DNA): TGTGCCAGCAGCTTAGAACCGGGAGAGCGAGGAAACACCATATATTTT.